The 23 T cell receptor beta chains in this list originate from one sample, sequenced in a study of regulatory T cells in long-lasting Graves disease. Time point denoted: newly diagnosed GD, antithyroid drugs for less than 3 months. RNA isolated from PBMCs was used to make the TCR library. Researchers made TCR beta libraries by using iRepertoire HTBI primers and running Arm-PCR on CDR3 regions. One entry per CDR3 protein results from TCRdb running MiXCR on the multiplex PCR reads. Found here are 410,000 or so distinct CDR3 sequences, about 16% of them singletons; the top ten hold 16%. This sample also appeared in a second study, on T cells in Graves' hyperthyroidism and ophthalmopathy.

Source: peripheral blood mononuclear cells (PBMCs), taken at new diagnosis, from a patient treated with antithyroid drugs. The source of these receptors is a woman in her twenties or thirties with Graves disease.

The chain links TRBV7-3 to TRBJ2-5; 7 bases align to TRBD2. CDR1 SGHTA and CDR2 FQGTGA come from the germline V gene. The junction had 9 bases not matched to a gene; V was cut back by 4 bases and J by 4 bases. The CDR3 spans 15 residues. CDR3 in amino acids: CASSSRGGEGETQYF. The CDR3 nucleotides read TGTGCCAGCAGCTCCCGAGGCGGGGAGGGAGAGACCCAGTACTTC.

This clonotype has at least ten counts. J is TRBJ2-3 and V is TRBV24-1, with D perhaps matching TRBD1 (5 bases). The CDR3 is 14 residues long. Germline assignment: CDR1 KGHDR and CDR2 SFDVKD. V dropped 6 bases and J dropped 1 base, with 10 bases sitting between them. This CDR3 is CATSRQTGTDTQYF. DNA for the CDR3: TGTGCCACCAGTAGACAGACCGGCACAGATACGCAGTATTTT.

This clonotype came up a few times. The CDR3 loop is CASRTGGNSPLHF. Here the CDR3 DNA reads TGTGCCAGCAGAACCGGGGGGAATTCACCCCTCCACTTT. V is TRBV27 and J is TRBJ1-6; D possibly corresponds to TRBD1 (5 bases). V lost 6 bases, J lost 7 bases, and 10 bases lay in between. This CDR3 has 13 amino acids. Per germline, CDR1 MNHEY and CDR2 SMNVEV (reference sequence).

The V and J genes are TRBV4-2 and TRBJ2-7; TRBD1 is a possible D gene (7 bases). Germline loops: CDR1 LGHNA, CDR2 YNFKEQ. The CDR3 is 16 amino acids. The V end was cut by 1 base, the J end by 0 bases, with 13 bases between. The CDR3 spells CASSQASGDSSYEQYF. The CDR3 DNA reads as TGTGCCAGCAGCCAAGCCTCGGGGGACAGCTCCTACGAGCAGTACTTC.

There are many counts of this clonotype. The gene calls are TRBV28 and TRBJ2-3, with 15 bases identical to TRBD2. Germline CDR1 reads MDHEN; CDR2 reads SYDVKM. V shed 7 bases and J 4 bases; nucleotides not matched to a gene: 6. The length of the CDR3 is 16 residues. This CDR3 reads CASTVGTSGRPDTQYF. The CDR3 nucleotides are TGTGCCAGCACAGTAGGGACTAGCGGGAGGCCAGATACGCAGTATTTT.

A word on this clonotype: Possible read error: a much larger clone is one base away. The chain carries TRBV7-2 and TRBJ1-4, with D possibly matching TRBD1 (5 bases). CDR3 length equals 15 residues. Germline V gene sequence: CDR1 SGHTA, CDR2 FQGNSA. V was cut by 5 bases and J by 2 bases, with 12 bases left in between. CDR3 in amino acids: CASSLKGTTNEKLFF. For the CDR3, the DNA is TGTGCCAGCAGCCTTAAGGGGACGACTAATGAAAAACTGTTTTTT.

This clonotype was picked up many times. The chain uses TRBV12-3 or TRBV12-4 and TRBJ1-2; D not resolved. Deletions cut 3 bases from V and 8 bases from J, with 16 bases between. The CDR3 is made up of 14 amino acids. The CDR3 bases are TGTGCCAGCAGTTTTCTCCGGGGAGCGGGCGGCTACACCTTC. Translated: CASSFLRGAGGYTF.

The table lists this clonotype with many counts. V is TRBV7-9 and J is TRBJ2-5; 14 nucleotides match TRBD2. The CDR3 covers 16 residues. After removal of 3 bases from V and 5 bases from J, the junction contained 5 bases not matched to a gene. Germline V lookup: CDR1 SEHNR, CDR2 FQNEAQ (reference sequence). Written as DNA, the CDR3 is TGTGCCAGCAGCTTTGGACTAGCGGGAGGTTCTGAGACCCAGTACTTC. The encoded protein is CASSFGLAGGSETQYF.

This clonotype has a count of ten or more. This chain uses TRBV18 with TRBJ1-2, with D unresolved. The CDR3 is 13 amino acids. V was pared by 3 bases and J by 7 bases, with 12 bases between. Germline V gene lookup returns CDR1 KGHSH and CDR2 LQKENI. The CDR3 loop is CASSPEGLRGYTF. The CDR3 DNA is TGTGCCAGCTCACCTGAGGGATTGCGTGGCTACACCTTC.

This clonotype was detected ten times or more. J is TRBJ2-7 and V is TRBV12-3 or TRBV12-4; TRBD2 matches 11 bases. V gave up 6 bases and J gave up 3 bases; unmatched junction bases: 4. The CDR3 spans 14 residues. The DNA of the CDR3 is TGTGCCAGCAGCTCGCTAGCGGGAGGCTACGAGCAGTACTTC. Amino acid sequence: CASSSLAGGYEQYF.

This clonotype was detected many times. This chain joins TRBV2 and TRBJ1-2; weak D call: TRBD1 (6 bases). This CDR3 spans 17 amino acids. Germline assignment: CDR1 SNHLY and CDR2 FYNNEI. Deletions cut 7 bases from V and 1 base from J, with 22 bases between. The DNA for the CDR3 is TGTGCCAGCATCCAGGAACCGGGACAACAATTTAACTATGGCTACACCTTC. Its protein is CASIQEPGQQFNYGYTF.

The V and J genes are TRBV5-1 and TRBJ2-5; 15 bases agree with TRBD2. The germline CDR1 and CDR2 sequences are SGHRS and YFSETQ. This CDR3 has 19 residues. The junction had 10 bases not matched to a gene; V was cut back by 3 bases and J by 1 base. DNA of the CDR3: TGCGCCAGCAGCTCTCCGGCCGGGACTAGCGGGAGGTTCCAAGAGACCCAGTACTTC. Residues: CASSSPAGTSGRFQETQYF.

The CDR3 region is CASSPEGGFRNQPQHF. CDR3 sequence (DNA): TGTGCCAGCAGCCCTGAAGGGGGCTTTAGGAATCAGCCCCAGCATTTT. The rearrangement links TRBV28 to TRBJ1-5, with 7 bases lining up with TRBD1. The length of the CDR3 is 16 residues. Looked up from germline, CDR1 is MDHEN and CDR2 is SYDVKM. The V gene end was trimmed by 6 bases and the J gene end by 4 bases; junction bases not matched to a gene: 12.

This clonotype was seen only once. The V and J genes are TRBV19 and TRBJ2-7, with D possibly matching TRBD2 (7 bases). CDR1 is LNHDA and CDR2 is SQIVND in the germline V gene (reference sequence). The CDR3 is 16 amino acids. Trimming removed 2 bases at V and 1 base at J, with 15 bases between. This chain's CDR3 is CASSIKGGGLSYEQYF. In DNA, the CDR3 is TGTGCCAGTAGTATAAAGGGGGGAGGGCTGTCCTACGAGCAGTACTTC.

This clonotype was seen ten or more times. This chain joins TRBV11-2 and TRBJ2-3, with unresolved D. CDR1 and CDR2 (germline): SGHAT, FQNNGV. The length of the CDR3 is 12 residues. Trimming took off 1 base at V and 5 bases at J, with 4 bases between the two ends. CDR3 sequence (DNA): TGTGCCAGCAGCTTAGCCGGAGATACGCAGTATTTT. Translation: CASSLAGDTQYF.

The sample holds many counts of this clonotype. The V and J genes are TRBV30 and TRBJ2-1, with D perhaps TRBD1 (5 bases). CDR3 length equals 11 residues. Trimming removed 5 bases at V and 5 bases at J, with 7 bases between. Germline V CDR1 and CDR2: GTSNPN, SVGIG (reference sequence). Here the CDR3 reads CAWGANNEQFF. Here the CDR3 DNA reads TGTGCCTGGGGGGCAAACAATGAGCAGTTCTTC.

This clonotype was seen a handful of times. V gene TRBV6-5 combines with J gene TRBJ1-5, with a possible D match to TRBD1 (5 bases). The germline V gene has CDR1 MNHEY and CDR2 SVGAGI. The germline V and J ends were trimmed by 0 bases and 9 bases, with 12 bases remaining between them. The CDR3 spans 14 residues. The CDR3 protein is CASSYSGAEGPQHF. The DNA for the CDR3 is TGTGCCAGCAGTTACTCAGGGGCCGAGGGGCCCCAGCATTTT.

About this clonotype: An end of the junction does not agree with germline; a read error may underlie this. The V gene is TRBV20-1, the J gene TRBJ2-3; 9 bases map to TRBD2. With the DNA end fitting TRBJ2-1 better, the J assignment may be wrong. Germline V gives CDR1 DFQATT, CDR2 SNEGSKA (reference sequence). The CDR3 runs 15 residues. The CDR3 is CGASGASGNQETQFF. The CDR3, as DNA: TGCGGTGCTAGTGGGGCTAGCGGGAACCAAGAGACCCAGTTCTTC.

This clonotype turned up a few times. V is TRBV20-1 and J is TRBJ2-3; possible D gene TRBD2, 5 bases. This CDR3 is built from 15 residues. Trimming stripped 1 base from V and 0 bases from J, with 11 bases between. Germline V gene sequence: CDR1 DFQATT, CDR2 SNEGSKA (reference sequence). The CDR3: CSARVARTSTDTQYF. The DNA for the CDR3 is TGCAGTGCTAGAGTTGCCCGGACTAGCACAGATACGCAGTATTTT.

The table lists this clonotype with a few counts. The gene calls are TRBV4-1 and TRBJ1-5, with TRBD1 matching 8 bases. Looked up from germline, CDR1 is MGHRA and CDR2 is YSYEKL. Trimming took 3 bases from V and 8 from J; bases not matched to a gene: 12. The CDR3 totals 16 residues. DNA for the CDR3: TGCGCCAGCAGCCAGTGGACAGGGAAGGTCGAAGAGCCCCAGCATTTT. Amino acid sequence: CASSQWTGKVEEPQHF.

This clonotype was detected only a few times. V usage is TRBV2 and J usage is TRBJ1-6; D is possibly TRBD1 (6 bases). The CDR3 is 15 amino acids. Germline V lookup: CDR1 SNHLY, CDR2 FYNNEI. The V and J ends lost 4 bases and 10 bases respectively, with 17 bases between them. CDR3 nucleotide sequence: TGTGCCAGCAGTGGTGCTGGGGGGCGCTTATCACCCCTCCACTTT. This encodes CASSGAGGRLSPLHF.

Many counts were recorded for this clonotype. The chain recombines TRBV3-1 with TRBJ1-3; D is ambiguous. The germline V gene has CDR1 LGHDT and CDR2 YNNKEL (reference sequence). V lost 0 bases to trimming and J lost 0 bases, with 3 bases between them. The CDR3 loop spans 14 amino acids. The chain's CDR3 is CASSQDLSGNTIYF. The CDR3, as DNA: TGTGCCAGCAGCCAAGACCTCTCTGGAAACACCATATATTTT.

The sample holds many counts of this clonotype. This chain joins TRBV28 and TRBJ1-2, with a weak D call TRBD1 (5 bases). Trimming took 6 bases from V and 4 from J, leaving 30 bases between them. Germline-derived CDR1 and CDR2 are MDHEN and SYDVKM. This CDR3 is built from 19 residues. CDR3 region: CASSPSGGQGTSGSYGYTF. CDR3 nucleotide sequence: TGTGCCAGCAGCCCGTCGGGAGGCCAAGGGACCTCCGGGAGCTATGGCTACACCTTC.